A single T cell receptor beta chain is shown here with its context. For the second PCR, which ran for roughly 6 to 12 cycles, a sample-barcoded 5' primer and a J-beta primer mix were used. From the 5' RACE reads, TCRdb called clonotypes with MiXCR, one entry per CDR3 protein. Among 980,000 or so distinct CDR3 sequences listed, about 48% were seen once. This entry comes from a study of blood T cells in healthy people across ages. The receptor comes from a man aged 25-45 years in good health. The sequenced sample was blood.

The CDR3 DNA reads as TGCAGTGCTAATAGCTGGCGGGGGGCCAAAAACATTCAGTACTTC. It is translated as CSANSWRGAKNIQYF. This chain joins TRBV20-1 and TRBJ2-4; 7 nucleotides line up with TRBD2. The V gene's germline CDR1 is DFQATT and CDR2 SNEGSKA (reference sequence). The CDR3 sequence is 15 residues long. V trimming: 4 bases; J trimming: 1 base; junction bases outside the gene matches: 7.